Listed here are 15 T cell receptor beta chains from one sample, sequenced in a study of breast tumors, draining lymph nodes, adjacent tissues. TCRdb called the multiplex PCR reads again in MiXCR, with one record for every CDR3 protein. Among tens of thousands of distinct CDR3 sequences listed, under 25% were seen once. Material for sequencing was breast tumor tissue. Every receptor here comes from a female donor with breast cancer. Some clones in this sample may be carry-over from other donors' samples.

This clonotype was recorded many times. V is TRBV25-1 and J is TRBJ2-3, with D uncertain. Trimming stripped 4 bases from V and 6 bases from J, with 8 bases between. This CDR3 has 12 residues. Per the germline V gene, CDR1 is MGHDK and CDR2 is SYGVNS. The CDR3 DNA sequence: TGTGCCAGCAGTGCCCTAGGGGATACGCAGTATTTT. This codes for CASSALGDTQYF.

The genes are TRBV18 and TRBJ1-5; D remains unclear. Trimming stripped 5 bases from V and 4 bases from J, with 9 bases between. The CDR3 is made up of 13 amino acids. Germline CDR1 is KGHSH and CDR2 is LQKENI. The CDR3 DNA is TGTGCCAGCTCAAGCGACGGGAATCAGCCCCAGCATTTT. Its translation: CASSSDGNQPQHF.

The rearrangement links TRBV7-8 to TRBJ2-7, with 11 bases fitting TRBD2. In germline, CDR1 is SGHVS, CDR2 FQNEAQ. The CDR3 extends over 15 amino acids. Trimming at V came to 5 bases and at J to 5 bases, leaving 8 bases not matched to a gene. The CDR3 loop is CASSHGTSGVHEQYF. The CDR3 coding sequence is TGTGCCAGCAGCCACGGGACTAGCGGAGTTCACGAGCAGTACTTC.

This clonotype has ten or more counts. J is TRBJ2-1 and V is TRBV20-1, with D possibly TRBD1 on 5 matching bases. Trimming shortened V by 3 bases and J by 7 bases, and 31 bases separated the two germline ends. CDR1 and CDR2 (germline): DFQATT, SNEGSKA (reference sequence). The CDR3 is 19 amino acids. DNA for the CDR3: TGCAGTGCTAGTTTAGGGGTCCGGGTTACTACAATTATGTCTAATGAGCAGTTCTTC. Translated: CSASLGVRVTTIMSNEQFF.

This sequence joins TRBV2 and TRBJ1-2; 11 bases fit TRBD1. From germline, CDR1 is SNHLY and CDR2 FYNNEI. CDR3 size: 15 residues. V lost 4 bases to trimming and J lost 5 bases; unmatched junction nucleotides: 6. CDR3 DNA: TGTGCCAGCAGTGGGACAGGGGGCGAGGGGTATGGCTACACCTTC. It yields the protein CASSGTGGEGYGYTF.

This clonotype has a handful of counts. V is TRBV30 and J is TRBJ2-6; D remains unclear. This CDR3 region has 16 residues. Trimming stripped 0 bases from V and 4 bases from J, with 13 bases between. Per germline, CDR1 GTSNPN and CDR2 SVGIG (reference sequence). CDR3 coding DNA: TGTGCCTGGAGTGTAAACTACCTCGACGGGGCCAACGTCCTGACTTTC. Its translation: CAWSVNYLDGANVLTF.

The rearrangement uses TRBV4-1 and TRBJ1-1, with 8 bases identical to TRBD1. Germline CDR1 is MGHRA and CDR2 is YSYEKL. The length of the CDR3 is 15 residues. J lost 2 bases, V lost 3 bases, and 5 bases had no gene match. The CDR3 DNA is TGCGCCAGCAGCCAGACTCAGGGGGCAAACACTGAAGCTTTCTTT. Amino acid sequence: CASSQTQGANTEAFF.

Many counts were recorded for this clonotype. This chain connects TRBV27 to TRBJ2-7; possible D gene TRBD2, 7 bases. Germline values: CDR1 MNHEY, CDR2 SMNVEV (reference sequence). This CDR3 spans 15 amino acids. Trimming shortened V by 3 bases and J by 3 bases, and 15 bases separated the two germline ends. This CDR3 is CASSFLGGGVYEQYF. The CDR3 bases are TGTGCCAGCAGTTTTTTGGGAGGGGGGGTCTACGAGCAGTACTTC.

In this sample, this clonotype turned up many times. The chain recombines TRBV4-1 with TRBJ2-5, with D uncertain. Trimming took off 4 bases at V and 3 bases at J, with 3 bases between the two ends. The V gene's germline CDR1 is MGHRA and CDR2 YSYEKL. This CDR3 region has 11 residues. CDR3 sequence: CASSPKETQYF. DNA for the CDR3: TGCGCCAGCAGCCCAAAAGAGACCCAGTACTTC.

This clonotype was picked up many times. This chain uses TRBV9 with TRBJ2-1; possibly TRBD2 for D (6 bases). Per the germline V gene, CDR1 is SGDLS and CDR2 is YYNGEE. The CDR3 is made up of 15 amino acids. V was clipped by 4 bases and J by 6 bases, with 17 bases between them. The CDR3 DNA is TGTGCCAGCAGCCCGGTGGGAGGACTGGTCAATGAGCAGTTCTTC. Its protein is CASSPVGGLVNEQFF.

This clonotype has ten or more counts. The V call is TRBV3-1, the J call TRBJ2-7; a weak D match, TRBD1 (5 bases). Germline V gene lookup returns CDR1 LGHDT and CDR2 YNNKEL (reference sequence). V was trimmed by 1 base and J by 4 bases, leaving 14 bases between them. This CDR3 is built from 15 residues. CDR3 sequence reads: CASSQGPGIGYEQYF. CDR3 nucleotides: TGTGCCAGCAGCCAAGGGCCAGGGATTGGTTACGAGCAGTACTTC.

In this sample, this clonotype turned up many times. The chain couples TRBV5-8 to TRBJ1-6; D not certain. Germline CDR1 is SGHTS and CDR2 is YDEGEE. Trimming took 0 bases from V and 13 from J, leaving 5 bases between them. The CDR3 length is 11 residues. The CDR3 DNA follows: TGTGCCAGCAGCTTGGTGGTCCCCCTCCACTTT. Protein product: CASSLVVPLHF.

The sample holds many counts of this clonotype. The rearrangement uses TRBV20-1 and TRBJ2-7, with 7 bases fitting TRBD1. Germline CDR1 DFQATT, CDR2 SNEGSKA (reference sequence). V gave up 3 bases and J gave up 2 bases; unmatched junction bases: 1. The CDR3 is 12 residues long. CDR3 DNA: TGCAGTGCTAGCGGACAGGCCTACGAGCAGTACTTC. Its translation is CSASGQAYEQYF.

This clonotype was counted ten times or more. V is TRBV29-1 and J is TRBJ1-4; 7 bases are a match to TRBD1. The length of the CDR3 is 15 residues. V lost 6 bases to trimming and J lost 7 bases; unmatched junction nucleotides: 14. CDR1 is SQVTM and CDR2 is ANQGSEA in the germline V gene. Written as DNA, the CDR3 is TGCAGCGTAATACCCGCGAGGGGGCTGGGTGAAAAACTGTTTTTT. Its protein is CSVIPARGLGEKLFF.

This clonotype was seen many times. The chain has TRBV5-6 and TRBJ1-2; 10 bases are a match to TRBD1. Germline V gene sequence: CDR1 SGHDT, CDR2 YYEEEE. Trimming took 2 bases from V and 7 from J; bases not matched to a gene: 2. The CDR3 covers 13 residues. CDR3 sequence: CASSFDRGLGYTF. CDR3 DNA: TGTGCCAGCAGCTTCGACAGGGGGCTTGGCTACACCTTC.